The 13 T cell receptor beta chains given below trace back to one sample, sequenced in a study of T cell changes during pregnancy in multiple sclerosis. Sequencing used immunoSEQ multiplex PCR; TCRdb keeps in-frame clones, though not all of them. Of around 64,000 clones listed, 80% to 95% are singletons. This specimen consisted of CD4+ T cells from peripheral blood mononuclear cells, obtained after pregnancy. These receptors originate from a female donor with multiple sclerosis, enrolled in a pregnancy study.

This sequence joins TRBV7-2 and TRBJ2-5, with 15 nucleotides matching TRBD2. The CDR3 extends over 15 amino acids. The germline V gene encodes CDR1 SGHTA and CDR2 FQGNSA. After removal of 3 bases from V and 7 bases from J, the junction contained 3 bases not matched to a gene. CDR3 residues: CASSFRTSGGGTQYF. The CDR3 coding sequence is TGTGCCAGCAGCTTCCGGACTAGCGGGGGGGGGACCCAGTACTTC.

The chain couples TRBV5-1 to TRBJ1-2; a weak D match, TRBD1 (6 bases). Germline assignment: CDR1 SGHRS and CDR2 YFSETQ. The CDR3 length is 14 residues. Between the trimmed V and J ends, which lost 5 bases and 2 bases, there was a span of 13 bases. This CDR3 is CASSPQQGNYGYTF. In DNA, the CDR3 is TGCGCCAGCAGTCCACAACAGGGAAACTATGGCTACACCTTC.

The V call is TRBV27, the J call TRBJ1-6, with D tentatively TRBD1 (5 bases). V lost 8 bases and J 9 bases, leaving 17 bases between the germline ends. The length of the CDR3 is 14 residues. Per the germline V gene, CDR1 is MNHEY and CDR2 is SMNVEV (reference sequence). The CDR3 is CASRKVGAGSPLHF. The DNA of the CDR3 is TGTGCCAGCCGAAAAGTTGGGGCTGGTTCACCCCTCCACTTT.

The chain couples TRBV10-3 to TRBJ1-2; D remains unclear. The germline V gene encodes CDR1 ENHRY and CDR2 SYGVKD. The CDR3 sequence is 12 residues long. Trimming left V 0 bases short and J 8 bases short, with 7 bases between. CDR3 loop: CAISESEGGYTF. The CDR3 coding sequence is TGTGCCATCAGTGAGTCGGAGGGAGGCTACACCTTC.

This sequence joins TRBV6-5 and TRBJ1-2, with D perhaps TRBD1 (5 bases). Germline loops: CDR1 MNHEY, CDR2 SVGAGI. Trimming removed 0 bases from V and 4 bases from J, with 12 bases in between. CDR3 length: 15 amino acids. This CDR3 is CASSYSRKGIYGYTF. DNA for the CDR3: TGTGCCAGCAGTTACTCGAGGAAGGGGATCTATGGCTACACCTTC.

The gene calls are TRBV5-1 and TRBJ2-1, with 12 positions matching TRBD2. In germline, CDR1 is SGHRS, CDR2 YFSETQ. CDR3 length: 15 residues. The V gene end was trimmed by 4 bases and the J gene end by 4 bases; junction bases not matched to a gene: 3. The CDR3 nucleotides are TGCGCCAGCAGCCCCGGACTAGCGGGGTACAATGAGCAGTTCTTC. The encoded protein is CASSPGLAGYNEQFF.

V usage is TRBV19 and J usage is TRBJ1-2, with a tentative D call TRBD1 (5 bases). The CDR3 length is 15 residues. The V gene's germline CDR1 is LNHDA and CDR2 SQIVND (reference sequence). Trimming pared 5 bases from V and 0 bases from J, leaving 13 bases between. The CDR3 DNA reads as TGTGCCAGTAGTGGTCCCAGACAGACTAACTATGGCTACACCTTC. This translates into CASSGPRQTNYGYTF.

This rearrangement joins TRBV6-5 to TRBJ1-1; 7 bases agree with TRBD1. The V gene end was trimmed by 5 bases and the J gene end by 5 bases; junction bases not matched to a gene: 8. The CDR3 loop spans 14 amino acids. Germline lookup yields CDR1 MNHEY and CDR2 SVGAGI. In DNA form, the CDR3 reads TGTGCCAGCAGTCGAAGACAGGGAAGGACTGAAGCTTTCTTT. This gives the protein CASSRRQGRTEAFF.

The chain couples TRBV5-1 to TRBJ1-1, with 7 nucleotides matching TRBD1. Looked up from germline, CDR1 is SGHRS and CDR2 is YFSETQ. The CDR3 loop spans 14 amino acids. With V trimmed by 4 bases and J by 7 bases, 10 bases remained unmatched. For the CDR3, the DNA is TGCGCCAGCAGCCCTCCGGACAGGCGGAATGAAGCTTTCTTT. The encoded protein is CASSPPDRRNEAFF.

The chain recombines TRBV4-1 with TRBJ2-5; D not certain. This CDR3 comprises 15 residues. V was clipped by 0 bases and J by 8 bases, with 16 bases between them. Germline V gene lookup returns CDR1 MGHRA and CDR2 YSYEKL. The CDR3 DNA reads TGCGCCAGCAGCCAAGATCTAGACTCCCTGGTCACCCAGTACTTC. Its translation is CASSQDLDSLVTQYF.

The chain carries TRBV29-1 and TRBJ2-5; possible D gene TRBD2, 6 bases. CDR1 SQVTM and CDR2 ANQGSEA come from the germline V gene. V gave up 1 base and J gave up 7 bases, with 19 bases separating them. This CDR3 has 15 residues. CDR3: CSVEAGLLNRGTQYF. For the CDR3, the DNA is TGCAGCGTTGAAGCCGGACTACTTAACCGAGGGACCCAGTACTTC.

J is TRBJ1-3 and V is TRBV27; TRBD1 matches 8 bases. V lost 3 bases, J lost 4 bases, and 5 bases stayed unmatched. The V gene's germline CDR1 is MNHEY and CDR2 SMNVEV (reference sequence). CDR3 length equals 15 residues. The CDR3 loop reads CASSLSGGAGNTIYF. The DNA for the CDR3 is TGTGCCAGCAGTTTGTCAGGGGGCGCGGGAAACACCATATATTTT.

The chain combines TRBV7-9 with TRBJ2-2; D is unclear. The CDR3 contains 14 residues. In germline, CDR1 is SEHNR, CDR2 FQNEAQ (reference sequence). The germline V and J ends were trimmed by 3 bases and 7 bases, with 12 bases remaining between them. Here the CDR3 reads CASSLAPTGGELFF. In DNA form, the CDR3 reads TGTGCCAGCAGCTTGGCTCCAACGGGCGGGGAGCTGTTTTTT. Filled out from reference TRBV7-9 and TRBJ2-2, the complete variable domain reads DTGVSQNPRHKITKRGQNVTFRCDPISEHNRLYWYRQTLGQGPEFLTYFQNEAQLEKSRLLSDRFSAERPKGSFSTLEIQRTEQGDSAMYLCASSLAPTGGELFFGEGSRLTVL.